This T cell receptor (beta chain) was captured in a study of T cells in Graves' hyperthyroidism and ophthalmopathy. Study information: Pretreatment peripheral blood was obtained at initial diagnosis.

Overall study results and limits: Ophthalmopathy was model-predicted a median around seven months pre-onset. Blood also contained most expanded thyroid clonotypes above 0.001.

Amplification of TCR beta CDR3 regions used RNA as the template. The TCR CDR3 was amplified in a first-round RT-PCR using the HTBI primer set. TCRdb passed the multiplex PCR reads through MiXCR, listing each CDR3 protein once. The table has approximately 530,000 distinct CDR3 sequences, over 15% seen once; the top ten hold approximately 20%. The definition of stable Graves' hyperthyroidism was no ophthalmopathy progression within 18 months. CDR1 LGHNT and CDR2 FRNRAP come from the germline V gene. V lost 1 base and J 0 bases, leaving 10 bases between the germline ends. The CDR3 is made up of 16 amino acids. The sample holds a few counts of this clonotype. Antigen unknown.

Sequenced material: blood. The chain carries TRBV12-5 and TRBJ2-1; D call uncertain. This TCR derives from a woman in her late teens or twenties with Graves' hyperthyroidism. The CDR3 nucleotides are TGTGCTAGTGGTTTGGGACTGCTGAGCTCCTACAATGAGCAGTTCTTC. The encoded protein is CASGLGLLSSYNEQFF.